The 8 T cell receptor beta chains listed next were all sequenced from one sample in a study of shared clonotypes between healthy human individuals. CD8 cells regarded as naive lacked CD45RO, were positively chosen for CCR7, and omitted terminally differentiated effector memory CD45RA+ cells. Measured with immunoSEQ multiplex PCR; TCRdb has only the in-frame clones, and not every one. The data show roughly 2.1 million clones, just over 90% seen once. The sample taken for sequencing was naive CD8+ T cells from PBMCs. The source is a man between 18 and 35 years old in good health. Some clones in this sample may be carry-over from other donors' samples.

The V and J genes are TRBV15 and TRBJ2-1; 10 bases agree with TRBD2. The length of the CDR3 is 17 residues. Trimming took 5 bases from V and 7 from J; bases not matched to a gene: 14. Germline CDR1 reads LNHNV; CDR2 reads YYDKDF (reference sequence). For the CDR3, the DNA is TGTGCCACCAGCTCCCGTGCGAGCGGGAGGGGTGGGAATGAGCAGTTCTTC. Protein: CATSSRASGRGGNEQFF.

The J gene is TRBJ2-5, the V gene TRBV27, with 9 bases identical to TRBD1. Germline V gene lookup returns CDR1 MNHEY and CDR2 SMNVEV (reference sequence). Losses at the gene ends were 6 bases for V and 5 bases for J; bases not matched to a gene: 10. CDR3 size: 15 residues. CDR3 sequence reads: CASSPRTGVWETQYF. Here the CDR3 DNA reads TGTGCCAGCAGCCCCCGGACAGGGGTATGGGAGACCCAGTACTTC.

CDR3 in DNA: TGTGCCAGCAGCTTAGCCAGCGGAGATTACTACGAGCAGTACTTC. This encodes CASSLASGDYYEQYF. This chain connects TRBV7-9 to TRBJ2-7; D is possibly TRBD2 (5 bases). This CDR3 has 15 amino acids. V gave up 0 bases and J gave up 3 bases, with 12 bases separating them. From germline, CDR1 is SEHNR and CDR2 FQNEAQ (reference sequence). The entire variable domain, with the rest obtained from reference TRBV7-9 and TRBJ2-7, is as follows: DTGVSQNPRHKITKRGQNVTFRCDPISEHNRLYWYRQTLGQGPEFLTYFQNEAQLEKSRLLSDRFSAERPKGSFSTLEIQRTEQGDSAMYLCASSLASGDYYEQYFGPGTRLTVT.

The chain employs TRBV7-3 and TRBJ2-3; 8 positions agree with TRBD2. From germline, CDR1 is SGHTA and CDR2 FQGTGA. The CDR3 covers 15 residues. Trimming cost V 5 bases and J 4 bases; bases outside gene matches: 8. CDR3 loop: CASSLTGTSSDTQYF. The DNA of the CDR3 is TGTGCCAGCAGCCTGACCGGGACTAGTTCAGATACGCAGTATTTT. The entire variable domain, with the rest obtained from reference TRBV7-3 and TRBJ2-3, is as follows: GAGVSQTPSNKVTEKGKYVELRCDPISGHTALYWYRQSLGQGPEFLIYFQGTGAADDSGLPNDRFFAVRPEGSVSTLKIQRTERGDSAVYLCASSLTGTSSDTQYFGPGTRLTVL.

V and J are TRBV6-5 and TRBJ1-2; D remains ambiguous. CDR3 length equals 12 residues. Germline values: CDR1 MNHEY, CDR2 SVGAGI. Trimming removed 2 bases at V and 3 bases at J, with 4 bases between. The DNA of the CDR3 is TGTGCCAGCAGTTACACACACTATGGCTACACCTTC. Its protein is CASSYTHYGYTF.

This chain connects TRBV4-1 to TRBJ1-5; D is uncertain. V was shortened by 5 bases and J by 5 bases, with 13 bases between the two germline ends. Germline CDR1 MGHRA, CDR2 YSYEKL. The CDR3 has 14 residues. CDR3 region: CASSWRHNDQPQHF. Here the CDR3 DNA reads TGCGCCAGCAGCTGGAGACATAATGATCAGCCCCAGCATTTT.

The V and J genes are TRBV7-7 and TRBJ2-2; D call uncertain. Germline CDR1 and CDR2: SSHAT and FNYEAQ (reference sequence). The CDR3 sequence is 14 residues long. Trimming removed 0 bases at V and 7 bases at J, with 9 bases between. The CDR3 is CASSLAGLSGELFF. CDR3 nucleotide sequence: TGTGCCAGCAGCTTAGCTGGCCTGAGCGGGGAGCTGTTTTTT.

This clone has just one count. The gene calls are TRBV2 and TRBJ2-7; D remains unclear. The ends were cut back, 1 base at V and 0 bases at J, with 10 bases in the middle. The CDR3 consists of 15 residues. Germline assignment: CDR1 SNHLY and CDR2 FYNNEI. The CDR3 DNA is TGTGCCAGCAGTGAAGGACCGCCCAGCTCCTACGAGCAGTACTTC. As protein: CASSEGPPSSYEQYF.